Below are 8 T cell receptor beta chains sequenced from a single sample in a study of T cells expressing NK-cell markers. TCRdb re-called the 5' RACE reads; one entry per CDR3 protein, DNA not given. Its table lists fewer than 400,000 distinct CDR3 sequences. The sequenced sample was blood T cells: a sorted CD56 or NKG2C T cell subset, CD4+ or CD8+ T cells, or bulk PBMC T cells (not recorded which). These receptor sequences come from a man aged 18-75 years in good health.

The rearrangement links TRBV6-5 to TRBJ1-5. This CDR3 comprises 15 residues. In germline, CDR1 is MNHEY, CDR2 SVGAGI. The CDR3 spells CASSSHMGFNQPQHF.

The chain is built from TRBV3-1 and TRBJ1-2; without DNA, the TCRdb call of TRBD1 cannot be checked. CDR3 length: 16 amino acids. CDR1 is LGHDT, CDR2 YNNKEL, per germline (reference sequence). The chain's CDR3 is CASSQFTGERYYGYTF.

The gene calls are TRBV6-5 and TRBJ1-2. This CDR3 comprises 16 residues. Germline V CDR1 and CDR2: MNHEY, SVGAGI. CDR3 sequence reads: CASSYSIQGRAYGYTF.

This chain's CDR3 is CASSSGQGRMYNEQFF. The rearrangement joins TRBV19 to TRBJ2-1; TCRdb outputs TRBD1, but without DNA this stays unchecked. Germline values: CDR1 LNHDA, CDR2 SQIVND (reference sequence). CDR3 length: 16 residues.

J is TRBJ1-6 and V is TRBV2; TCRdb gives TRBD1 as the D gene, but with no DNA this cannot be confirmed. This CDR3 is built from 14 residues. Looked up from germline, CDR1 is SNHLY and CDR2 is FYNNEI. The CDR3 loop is CASTRGSYNSPLHF.

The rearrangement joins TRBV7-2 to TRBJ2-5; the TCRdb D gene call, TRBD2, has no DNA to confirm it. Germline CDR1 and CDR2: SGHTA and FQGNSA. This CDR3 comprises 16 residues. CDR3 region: CASSSPPGLVQETQYF.

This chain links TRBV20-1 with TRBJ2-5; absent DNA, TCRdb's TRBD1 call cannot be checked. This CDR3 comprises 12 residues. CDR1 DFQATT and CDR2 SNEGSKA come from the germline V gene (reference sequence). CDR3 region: CSGPWGKETQYF.

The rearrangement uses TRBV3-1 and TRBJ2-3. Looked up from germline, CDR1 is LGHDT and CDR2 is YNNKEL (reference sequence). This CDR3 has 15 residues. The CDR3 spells CASSGRTVNTDTQYF.